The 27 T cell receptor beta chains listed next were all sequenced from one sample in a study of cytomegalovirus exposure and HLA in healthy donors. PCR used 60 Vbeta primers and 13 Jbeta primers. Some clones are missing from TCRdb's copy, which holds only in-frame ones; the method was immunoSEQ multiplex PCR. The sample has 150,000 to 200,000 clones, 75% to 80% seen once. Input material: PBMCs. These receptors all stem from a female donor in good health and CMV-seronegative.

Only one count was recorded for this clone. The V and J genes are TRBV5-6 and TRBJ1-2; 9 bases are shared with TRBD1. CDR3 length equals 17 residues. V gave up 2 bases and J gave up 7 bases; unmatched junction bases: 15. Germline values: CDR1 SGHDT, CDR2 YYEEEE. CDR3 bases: TGTGCCAGCAGCTTCTCTAGAGGTACAACAGGGGGCCGTGGCTACACCTTC. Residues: CASSFSRGTTGGRGYTF.

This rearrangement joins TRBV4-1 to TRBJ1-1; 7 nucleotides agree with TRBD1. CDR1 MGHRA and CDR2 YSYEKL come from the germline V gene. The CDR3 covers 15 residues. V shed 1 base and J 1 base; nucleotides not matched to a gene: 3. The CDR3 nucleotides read TGCGCCAGCAGCCAAGGGACAGGATGGAACACTGAAGCTTTCTTT. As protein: CASSQGTGWNTEAFF.

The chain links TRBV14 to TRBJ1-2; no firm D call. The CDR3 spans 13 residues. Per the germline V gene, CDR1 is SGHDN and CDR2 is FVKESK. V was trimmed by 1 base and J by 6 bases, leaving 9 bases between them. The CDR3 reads CASSQVDLNGYTF. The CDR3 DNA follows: TGTGCCAGCAGCCAAGTTGACTTAAATGGCTACACCTTC.

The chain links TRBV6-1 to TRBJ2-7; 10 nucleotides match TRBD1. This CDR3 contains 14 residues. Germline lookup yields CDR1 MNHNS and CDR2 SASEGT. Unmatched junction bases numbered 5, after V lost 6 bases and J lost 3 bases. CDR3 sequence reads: CASSTGTGVYEQYF. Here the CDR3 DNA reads TGTGCCAGCAGCACCGGGACAGGGGTCTACGAGCAGTACTTC.

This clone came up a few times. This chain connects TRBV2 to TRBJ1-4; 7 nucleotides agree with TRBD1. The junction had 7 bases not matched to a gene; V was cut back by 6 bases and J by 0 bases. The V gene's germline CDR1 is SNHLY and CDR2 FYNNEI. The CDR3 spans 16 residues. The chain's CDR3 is CASRALGTATNEKLFF. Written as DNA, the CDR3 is TGTGCCAGCAGAGCACTTGGGACAGCAACTAATGAAAAACTGTTTTTT. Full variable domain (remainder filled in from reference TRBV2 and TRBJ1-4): EPEVTQTPSHQVTQMGQEVILRCVPISNHLYFYWYRQILGQKVEFLVSFYNNEISEKSEIFDDQFSVERPDGSNFTLKIRSTKLEDSAMYFCASRALGTATNEKLFFGSGTQLSVL.

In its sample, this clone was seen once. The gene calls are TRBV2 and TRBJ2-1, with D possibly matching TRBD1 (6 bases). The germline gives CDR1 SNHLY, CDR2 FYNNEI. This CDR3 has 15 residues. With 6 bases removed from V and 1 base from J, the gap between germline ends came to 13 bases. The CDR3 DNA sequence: TGTGCCAGCAGCGAACAGGGTCGGTCCTACAATGAGCAGTTCTTC. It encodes CASSEQGRSYNEQFF.

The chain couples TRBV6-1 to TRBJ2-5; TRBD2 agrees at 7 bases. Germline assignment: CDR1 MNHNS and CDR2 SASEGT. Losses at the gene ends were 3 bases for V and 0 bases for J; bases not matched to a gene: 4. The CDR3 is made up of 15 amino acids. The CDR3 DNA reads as TGTGCCAGCAGTGAGGGGCGGGGGAACCAAGAGACCCAGTACTTC. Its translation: CASSEGRGNQETQYF.

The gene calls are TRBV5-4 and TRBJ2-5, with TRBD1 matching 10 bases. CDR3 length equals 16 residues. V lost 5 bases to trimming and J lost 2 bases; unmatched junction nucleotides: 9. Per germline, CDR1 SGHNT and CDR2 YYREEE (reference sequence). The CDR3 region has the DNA TGTGCCAGCAGGACCACCGGGACAGGGGATCAAGAGACCCAGTACTTC. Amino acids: CASRTTGTGDQETQYF.

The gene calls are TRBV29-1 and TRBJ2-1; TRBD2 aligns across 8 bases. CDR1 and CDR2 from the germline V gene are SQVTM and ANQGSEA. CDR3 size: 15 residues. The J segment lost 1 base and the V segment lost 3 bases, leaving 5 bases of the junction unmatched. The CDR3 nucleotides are TGCAGCGTTGAGACGGGGGGGCCTTCCTACAATGAGCAGTTCTTC. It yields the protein CSVETGGPSYNEQFF.

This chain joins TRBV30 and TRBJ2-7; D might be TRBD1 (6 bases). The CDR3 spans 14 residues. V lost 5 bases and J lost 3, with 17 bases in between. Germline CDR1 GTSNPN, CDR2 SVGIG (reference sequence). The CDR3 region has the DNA TGTGCCTGGCATCCAGACAGGAAGGGCTACGAGCAGTACTTC. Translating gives CAWHPDRKGYEQYF.

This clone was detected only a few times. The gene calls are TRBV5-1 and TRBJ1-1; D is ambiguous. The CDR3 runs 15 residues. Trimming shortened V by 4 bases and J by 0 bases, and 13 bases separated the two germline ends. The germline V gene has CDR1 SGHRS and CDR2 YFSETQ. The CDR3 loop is CASSTTGSMNTEAFF. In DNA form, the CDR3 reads TGCGCCAGCAGCACGACCGGGTCCATGAACACTGAAGCTTTCTTT.

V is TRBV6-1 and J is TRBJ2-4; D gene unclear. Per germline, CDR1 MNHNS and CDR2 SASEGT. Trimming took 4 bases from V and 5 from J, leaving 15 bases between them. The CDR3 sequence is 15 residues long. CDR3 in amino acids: CASSVLSIRENIQYF. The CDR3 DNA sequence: TGTGCCAGCAGTGTATTAAGTATTAGAGAAAACATTCAGTACTTC.

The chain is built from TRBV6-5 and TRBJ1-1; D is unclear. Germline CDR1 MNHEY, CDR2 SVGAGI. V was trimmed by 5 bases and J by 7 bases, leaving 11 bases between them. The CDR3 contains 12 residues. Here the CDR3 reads CASSEGRIEAFF. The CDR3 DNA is TGTGCCAGCAGTGAGGGCAGGATTGAAGCTTTCTTT.

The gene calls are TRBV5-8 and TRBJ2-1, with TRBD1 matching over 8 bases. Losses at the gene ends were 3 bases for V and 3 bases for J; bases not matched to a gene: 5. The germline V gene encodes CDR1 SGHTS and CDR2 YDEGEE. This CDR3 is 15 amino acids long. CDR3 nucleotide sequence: TGTGCCAGCAGCTCCTTGGGGACAGGCTACAATGAGCAGTTCTTC. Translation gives CASSSLGTGYNEQFF.

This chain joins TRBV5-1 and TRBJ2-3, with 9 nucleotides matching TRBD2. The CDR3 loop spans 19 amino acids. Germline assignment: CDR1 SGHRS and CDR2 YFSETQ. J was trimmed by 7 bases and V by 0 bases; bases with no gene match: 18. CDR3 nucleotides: TGCGCCAGCAGCTTGGCATGGTACTCGGGACTAGCTCCTCGAAATACGCAGTATTTT. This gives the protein CASSLAWYSGLAPRNTQYF.

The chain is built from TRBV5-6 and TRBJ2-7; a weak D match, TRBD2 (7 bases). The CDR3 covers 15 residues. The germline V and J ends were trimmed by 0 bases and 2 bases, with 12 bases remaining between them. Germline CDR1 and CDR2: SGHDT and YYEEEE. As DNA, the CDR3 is TGTGCCAGCAGCTTGGTAGGGGGGGTCGCCTACGAGCAGTACTTC. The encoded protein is CASSLVGGVAYEQYF. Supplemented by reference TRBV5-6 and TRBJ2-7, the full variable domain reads DAGVTQSPTHLIKTRGQQVTLRCSPKSGHDTVSWYQQALGQGPQFIFQYYEEEERQRGNFPDRFSGHQFPNYSSELNVNALLLGDSALYLCASSLVGGVAYEQYFGPGTRLTVT.

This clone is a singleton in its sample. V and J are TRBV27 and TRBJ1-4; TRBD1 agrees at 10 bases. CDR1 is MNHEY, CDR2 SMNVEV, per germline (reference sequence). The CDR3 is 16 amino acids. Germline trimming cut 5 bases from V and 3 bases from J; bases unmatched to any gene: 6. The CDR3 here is CASSTRQGAANEKLFF. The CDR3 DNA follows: TGTGCCAGCAGTACTCGACAGGGGGCAGCTAATGAAAAACTGTTTTTT.

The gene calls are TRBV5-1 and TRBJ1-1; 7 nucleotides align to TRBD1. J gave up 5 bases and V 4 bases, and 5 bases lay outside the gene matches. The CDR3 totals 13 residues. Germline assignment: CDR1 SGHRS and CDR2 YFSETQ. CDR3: CASSTTGVTEAFF. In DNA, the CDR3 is TGCGCCAGCAGCACTACAGGGGTTACTGAAGCTTTCTTT. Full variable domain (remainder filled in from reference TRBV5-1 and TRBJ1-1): KAGVTQTPRYLIKTRGQQVTLSCSPISGHRSVSWYQQTPGQGLQFLFEYFSETQRNKGNFPGRFSGRQFSNSRSEMNVSTLELGDSALYLCASSTTGVTEAFFGQGTRLTVV.

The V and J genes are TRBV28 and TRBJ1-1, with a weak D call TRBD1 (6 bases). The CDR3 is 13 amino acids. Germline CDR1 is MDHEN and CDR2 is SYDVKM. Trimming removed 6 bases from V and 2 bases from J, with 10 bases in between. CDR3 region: CASRGRGNTEAFF. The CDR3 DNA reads TGTGCCAGCAGGGGCAGGGGAAACACTGAAGCTTTCTTT.

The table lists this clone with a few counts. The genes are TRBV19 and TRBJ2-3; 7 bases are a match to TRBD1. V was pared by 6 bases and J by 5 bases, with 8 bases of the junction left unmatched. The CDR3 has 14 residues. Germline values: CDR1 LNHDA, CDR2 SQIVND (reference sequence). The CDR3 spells CASRANRGRDTQYF. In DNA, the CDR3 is TGTGCCAGTAGGGCCAACAGGGGCAGAGATACGCAGTATTTT.

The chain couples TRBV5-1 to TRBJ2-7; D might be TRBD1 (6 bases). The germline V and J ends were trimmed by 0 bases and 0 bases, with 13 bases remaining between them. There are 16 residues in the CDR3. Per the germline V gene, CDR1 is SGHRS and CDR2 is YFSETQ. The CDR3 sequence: CASSLARDTYSYEQYF. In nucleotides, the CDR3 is TGCGCCAGCAGCTTGGCCCGGGACACCTACTCCTACGAGCAGTACTTC.

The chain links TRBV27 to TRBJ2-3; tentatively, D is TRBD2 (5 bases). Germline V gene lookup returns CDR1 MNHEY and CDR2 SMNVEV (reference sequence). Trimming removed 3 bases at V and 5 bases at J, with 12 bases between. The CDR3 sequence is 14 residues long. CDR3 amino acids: CASSLDSRGDTQYF. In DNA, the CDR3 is TGTGCCAGCAGTTTGGACTCCCGCGGAGATACGCAGTATTTT.

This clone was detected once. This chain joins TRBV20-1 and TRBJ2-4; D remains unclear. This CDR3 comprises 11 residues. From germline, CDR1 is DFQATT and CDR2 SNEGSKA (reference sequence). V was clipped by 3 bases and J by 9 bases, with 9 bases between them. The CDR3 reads CSASHHSIQYF. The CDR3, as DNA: TGCAGTGCTAGTCACCATAGCATTCAGTACTTC.

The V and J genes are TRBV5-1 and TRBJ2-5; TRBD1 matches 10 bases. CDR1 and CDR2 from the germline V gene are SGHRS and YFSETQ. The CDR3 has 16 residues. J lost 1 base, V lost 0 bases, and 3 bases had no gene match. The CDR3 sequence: CASSLVGTGAQETQYF. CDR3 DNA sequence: TGCGCCAGCAGCTTGGTAGGGACAGGGGCCCAAGAGACCCAGTACTTC.

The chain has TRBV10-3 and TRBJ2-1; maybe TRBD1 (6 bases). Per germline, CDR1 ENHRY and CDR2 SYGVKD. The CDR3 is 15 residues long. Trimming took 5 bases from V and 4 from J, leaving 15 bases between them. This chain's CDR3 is CAISPGTPSYNEQFF. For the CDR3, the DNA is TGTGCCATCAGTCCCGGGACACCTTCATACAATGAGCAGTTCTTC.

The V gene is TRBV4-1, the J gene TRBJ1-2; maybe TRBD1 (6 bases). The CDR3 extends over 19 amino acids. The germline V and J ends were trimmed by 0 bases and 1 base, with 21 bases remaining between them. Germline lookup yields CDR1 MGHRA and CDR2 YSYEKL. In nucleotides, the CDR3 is TGCGCCAGCAGCCAAGATTTGGCCAGGGGAGGGCTAGGTAACTATGGCTACACCTTC. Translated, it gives CASSQDLARGGLGNYGYTF.

The CDR3 protein is CASSPRTGGNEKLFF. For the CDR3, the DNA is TGTGCCAGCAGCCCTAGGACTGGTGGGAATGAAAAACTGTTTTTT. The rearrangement joins TRBV7-9 to TRBJ1-4; D call uncertain. Germline lookup yields CDR1 SEHNR and CDR2 FQNEAQ (reference sequence). The CDR3 has 15 residues. V gave up 5 bases and J gave up 5 bases, with 15 bases separating them.